These 22 T cell receptor beta chains came from one sample sequenced in a study of CD8 T cells in Susac syndrome. Random hexamers were used to reverse transcribe the RNA input (roughly 0.5 to 1 ug). TCRdb independently ran MiXCR on the immunoSEQ multiplex PCR reads; one entry per CDR3 protein. Of 250,000 to 350,000 distinct CDR3 sequences in the sample, 70% to 90% were seen once. The specimen was CD8+ T cells from PBMCs. The receptors stem from a human donor with multiple sclerosis.

The rearrangement joins TRBV30 to TRBJ2-7, with 9 bases that match TRBD1. Losses at the gene ends were 3 bases for V and 7 bases for J; bases not matched to a gene: 7. The CDR3 runs 13 residues. Germline-derived CDR1 and CDR2 are GTSNPN and SVGIG (reference sequence). CDR3 in DNA: TGTGCCTGGAGCCACGGGACAGGGTATGAGCAGTACTTC. This translates into CAWSHGTGYEQYF.

J is TRBJ1-1 and V is TRBV29-1; 9 bases align to TRBD1. This CDR3 region has 19 residues. Unmatched junction bases numbered 19, after V lost 1 base and J lost 4 bases. Germline CDR1 is SQVTM and CDR2 is ANQGSEA. This CDR3 is CSVEGRSLGTGYLGTEAFF. As DNA, the CDR3 is TGCAGCGTTGAAGGAAGGAGTCTCGGGACAGGGTACCTGGGCACTGAAGCTTTCTTT.

This chain joins TRBV4-2 and TRBJ2-1, with TRBD2 matching 8 bases. The CDR3 contains 15 residues. J gave up 6 bases and V 1 base, and 5 bases lay outside the gene matches. Germline values: CDR1 LGHNA, CDR2 YNFKEQ. The CDR3 coding sequence is TGTGCCAGCAGCCAAGGGGGACTAGGGGTCAATGAGCAGTTCTTC. This gives the protein CASSQGGLGVNEQFF.

The chain employs TRBV6-1 and TRBJ2-1; 7 nucleotides line up with TRBD2. Germline trimming cut 10 bases from V and 0 bases from J; bases unmatched to any gene: 12. Germline CDR1 reads MNHNS; CDR2 reads SASEGT. This CDR3 has 16 amino acids. The CDR3: CATNAPTGGSYNEQFF. The CDR3 region has the DNA TGTGCCACCAACGCCCCCACGGGAGGCTCCTACAATGAGCAGTTCTTC.

This chain links TRBV2 with TRBJ1-2; D is ambiguous. Germline V CDR1 and CDR2: SNHLY, FYNNEI. The V and J ends lost 6 bases and 0 bases respectively, with 20 bases between them. This CDR3 spans 17 amino acids. CDR3: CASSPAPASPPNYGYTF. In DNA form, the CDR3 reads TGTGCCAGCAGCCCCGCCCCGGCCTCACCCCCTAACTATGGCTACACCTTC.

The sample holds a few counts of this clonotype. The chain couples TRBV27 to TRBJ2-3; no definite D call. From germline, CDR1 is MNHEY and CDR2 SMNVEV (reference sequence). The V and J ends lost 2 bases and 0 bases respectively, with 6 bases between them. The CDR3 spans 14 residues. In DNA form, the CDR3 reads TGTGCCAGCAGTTTAGGAGACAGCACAGATACGCAGTATTTT. Its translation: CASSLGDSTDTQYF.

This clonotype was observed a single time. The chain recombines TRBV27 with TRBJ1-1; D gene uncertain. Germline values: CDR1 MNHEY, CDR2 SMNVEV (reference sequence). The CDR3 length is 13 residues. V dropped 2 bases and J dropped 6 bases, with 10 bases sitting between them. The CDR3 reads CASSLSKGSEAFF. In DNA, the CDR3 is TGTGCCAGCAGTTTAAGTAAGGGCTCTGAAGCTTTCTTT.

The rearrangement joins TRBV7-9 to TRBJ2-1, with TRBD1 identical over 8 bases. V shed 4 bases and J 8 bases; nucleotides not matched to a gene: 7. Germline values: CDR1 SEHNR, CDR2 FQNEAQ (reference sequence). This CDR3 has 14 amino acids. CDR3 protein: CASSSMDRVDEQFF. The CDR3 nucleotides are TGTGCCAGCAGCTCTATGGACAGGGTCGATGAGCAGTTCTTC.

As for this clonotype: Sequence at one end of the junction differs from germline and may be a read error. The chain is built from TRBV7-7 and TRBJ2-7, with TRBD2 identical over 9 bases. CDR3 length: 15 amino acids. Germline V gene sequence: CDR1 SSHAT, CDR2 FNYEAQ (reference sequence). CDR3 nucleotide sequence: TGTGCTAGCAGCCCCGGACTAGCGACTTACTACGAGCAGTACTTC. Translating gives CASSPGLATYYEQYF.

The chain is built from TRBV7-9 and TRBJ1-2; D may be TRBD1 (5 bases). The germline V and J ends were trimmed by 6 bases and 3 bases, with 14 bases remaining between them. The CDR3 covers 14 residues. Germline-derived CDR1 and CDR2 are SEHNR and FQNEAQ (reference sequence). CDR3 nucleotides: TGTGCCAGCAGACTCGACAGTGGACACTATGGCTACACCTTC. Amino acid sequence: CASRLDSGHYGYTF.

This clonotype was observed a single time. The chain has TRBV7-9 and TRBJ2-1; perhaps TRBD2 as D (6 bases). This CDR3 has 14 amino acids. Per germline, CDR1 SEHNR and CDR2 FQNEAQ (reference sequence). V dropped 1 base and J dropped 8 bases, with 12 bases sitting between them. The CDR3 sequence is CASSLVGRWDEQFF. DNA of the CDR3: TGTGCCAGCAGCTTAGTCGGGAGATGGGATGAGCAGTTCTTC.

Written as DNA, the CDR3 is TGTGCCAGCAGCCACCCAGCAGAGGGCCGCAATCAGCCCCAGCATTTT. It is translated as CASSHPAEGRNQPQHF. The V and J genes are TRBV16 and TRBJ1-5, with no clear D. Germline V CDR1 and CDR2: KGHSY, FQNENV. The CDR3 runs to 16 residues. Trimming left V 3 bases short and J 2 bases short, with 14 bases between.

The V and J genes are TRBV12-3 or TRBV12-4 and TRBJ2-7; 7 bases line up with TRBD2. The CDR3 runs 13 residues. Trimming cost V 1 base and J 6 bases; bases outside gene matches: 3. This CDR3 is CASSLGLAVEQYF. As DNA, the CDR3 is TGTGCCAGCAGTTTAGGCCTAGCGGTCGAGCAGTACTTC.

This chain joins TRBV18 and TRBJ1-5, with D uncertain. The germline V gene has CDR1 KGHSH and CDR2 LQKENI. Trimming took 8 bases from V and 3 from J, leaving 11 bases between them. The CDR3 spans 13 residues. The CDR3 bases are TGTGCCAGCCTAGGAGGCTACAATCAGCCCCAGCATTTT. This codes for CASLGGYNQPQHF.

Only a few counts were recorded for this clonotype. This chain joins TRBV6-5 and TRBJ2-1, with D unresolved. CDR3 size: 12 residues. Germline CDR1 is MNHEY and CDR2 is SVGAGI. The V and J ends lost 3 bases and 6 bases respectively, with 6 bases between them. CDR3 loop: CASSYKGNEQFF. The CDR3 DNA reads TGTGCCAGCAGTTATAAAGGCAATGAGCAGTTCTTC.

V usage is TRBV20-1 and J usage is TRBJ2-1; 13 bases align to TRBD2. V dropped 5 bases and J dropped 8; count of bases not matched to a gene: 9. In germline, CDR1 is DFQATT, CDR2 SNEGSKA (reference sequence). This CDR3 is 15 amino acids long. The CDR3 loop reads CSAETSGRWGYEQFF. For the CDR3, the DNA is TGCAGTGCTGAGACTAGCGGGAGGTGGGGCTATGAGCAGTTCTTC.

V usage is TRBV19 and J usage is TRBJ1-1; D is unclear. The germline V gene encodes CDR1 LNHDA and CDR2 SQIVND (reference sequence). CDR3 length equals 16 residues. Trimming pared 3 bases from V and 2 bases from J, leaving 16 bases between. CDR3 residues: CASSMVQALRNTEAFF. DNA for the CDR3: TGTGCCAGTAGTATGGTGCAGGCCCTAAGAAACACTGAAGCTTTCTTT.

V gene TRBV28 combines with J gene TRBJ2-5; D remains ambiguous. The CDR3 contains 13 residues. Trimming shortened V by 3 bases and J by 3 bases, and 8 bases separated the two germline ends. Germline CDR1 MDHEN, CDR2 SYDVKM. The CDR3 spells CASSFPPEETQYF. CDR3 in DNA: TGTGCCAGCAGTTTTCCACCAGAAGAGACCCAGTACTTC.

The rearrangement links TRBV28 to TRBJ2-1; 7 bases map to TRBD2. V lost 3 bases and J lost 4; bases outside the gene matches: 6. The CDR3 loop spans 15 amino acids. Germline V lookup: CDR1 MDHEN, CDR2 SYDVKM. As DNA, the CDR3 is TGTGCCAGCAGTTTCTCGGCGGGAGTTTACAATGAGCAGTTCTTC. Translating it yields CASSFSAGVYNEQFF.

The chain has TRBV6-1 and TRBJ2-6; a weak D match, TRBD1 (5 bases). CDR3 length: 18 residues. The germline V gene has CDR1 MNHNS and CDR2 SASEGT. Trimming removed 4 bases at V and 0 bases at J, with 16 bases between. DNA of the CDR3: TGTGCCAGCAGTGGGAGACAGACGAGGTACTCTGGGGCCAACGTCCTGACTTTC. As protein: CASSGRQTRYSGANVLTF.

V is TRBV6-6 and J is TRBJ2-5, with D perhaps matching TRBD2 (7 bases). V gave up 6 bases and J gave up 4 bases, with 21 bases separating them. Germline V CDR1 and CDR2: MNHNY, SVGAGI (reference sequence). This CDR3 has 16 residues. CDR3 DNA sequence: TGTGCCAGCAGCCCCCGGGCGGGAGAGGGGGGAGAGACCCAGTACTTC. This sequence encodes CASSPRAGEGGETQYF.

V and J are TRBV27 and TRBJ2-1; possible D gene TRBD1, 7 bases. Germline CDR1 and CDR2: MNHEY and SMNVEV (reference sequence). V was pared by 6 bases and J by 6 bases, with 15 bases between. The CDR3 contains 14 residues. CDR3 amino acids: CASRKPGGTNEQFF. The CDR3 nucleotides are TGTGCCAGCAGGAAACCAGGGGGGACCAATGAGCAGTTCTTC.